This TCR beta chain is from a study of identifying expanded T cells in peripheral blood. Whole-study findings and limits: Over around two and four weeks, about 15 and 19 clones changed, versus more than 1 between replicates. Across healthy donors, higher total template counts meant significantly greater approximately 2-week count variance.

V was pared by 0 bases and J by 5 bases, with 9 bases of the junction left unmatched. The CDR3 has 16 amino acids. Germline V CDR1 and CDR2: SGDLS, YYNGEE. Collection occurred without any documented infections or immune events in donors. Produced via immunoSEQ multiplex PCR; TCRdb's table is partial and in-frame only. The top ten clones hold under 6% of a sample with about 94,000 clones, around 90% of them seen once. As for this clone: Antigen: not known.

Material: blood. The source is a person aged 18 to 75 in good health. This chain joins TRBV9 and TRBJ2-7; 9 bases line up with TRBD1. The CDR3 bases are TGTGCCAGCAGCGTAGATCCCCAACAGGGGGCCCACGAGCAGTACTTC. This sequence encodes CASSVDPQQGAHEQYF.